Listed below are T cell receptor beta chains from one sample, sequenced in a study of T cell repertoires in cytomegalovirus infection. Antigen specificity for these receptors is unknown. TCRdb recomputed calls from the reads with MiXCR, one row per CDR3 protein. The table includes approximately 280,000 distinct CDR3 sequences, 20% to 25% detected once. The material sequenced was cultured PBMCs, taken from culture after CMV antigen stimulation. Receptors originate from a human donor in good health (CMV status not recorded). Some clones in this sample may be carry-over from other donors' samples. CDR3s include the opening cysteine and the closing phenylalanine or tryptophan. Each record gives: J gene, D gene, V gene, clone size, CDR3 DNA, CDR3 protein. D genes are given only for firm matches. Some rows mark clone size as missing; the rest say once, few, many or name a class of expanded clone.

TRBJ1-1,.,TRBV6-1,few,TGTGCCGCATGTGAAGGTGGTGAAGCTTTCTTT,CAACEGGEAFF
TRBJ2-2,TRBD1,TRBV7-6,.,TGTGCCAGCAGCTCTTCCCGGGACAGGGGATACGGGGAGCTGTTTTTT,CASSSSRDRGYGELFF
TRBJ2-1,TRBD2,TRBV6-2/TRBV6-3,many,TGTGCCAGCAGTTTTAGGACTAGCGGGACGCCTGGCAATGAGCAGTTCTTC,CASSFRTSGTPGNEQFF
TRBJ2-1,.,TRBV6-1,.,TGTGCCAGCTCATCGGGGCCCCAGCTAGGCAATGAGCAGTTCTTC,CASSSGPQLGNEQFF
TRBJ2-7,TRBD2,TRBV7-9,many,TGTGCCAGCAGCTCCAGGACTAGCGGGAGTATCAACGAGCAGTACTTC,CASSSRTSGSINEQYF
TRBJ2-7,TRBD2,TRBV7-2,once,TGTGCCAGCAGCGCGGGGTGGGGGGGAGGGGCCTACGAGCAGTACTTC,CASSAGWGGGAYEQYF
TRBJ2-7,TRBD1,TRBV4-1,few,TGCGCCAGCAGCCAAGATCGGAACAGGGGGTTTGCCTCCTACGAGCAGTACTTC,CASSQDRNRGFASYEQYF
TRBJ2-2,.,TRBV12-3/TRBV12-4,.,TGTGCCAGCAGTTTACAGCAAAACACCGGGGAGCTGTTTTTT,CASSLQQNTGELFF
TRBJ2-7,.,TRBV6-2/TRBV6-3,few,TGTGCCAGCACCAAGCGTGGGGCGGGCTACGAGCAGTACTTC,CASTKRGAGYEQYF
TRBJ1-5,TRBD1,TRBV12-3/TRBV12-4,few,TGTGCCAGCAGTTTGTACAGGGGAGGTCAGCCCCAGCATTTT,CASSLYRGGQPQHF
TRBJ2-2,.,TRBV7-2,many,TGTGCCAGCAGCCGCGCCTCAGGTCGCACCGGGGAGCTGTTTTTT,CASSRASGRTGELFF